These T cell receptor beta chains were read from a single sample in a study of somatic mutations in cytotoxic T cells in rheumatoid arthritis. Measured with immunoSEQ multiplex PCR; TCRdb has only the in-frame clones, and not every one. The sample records 15,000 to 20,000 clones, roughly 79% being singletons. The sample taken for sequencing was CD8+ T cells sorted from blood. The receptor source for this set is an adult with rheumatoid arthritis. CDR3s include the opening cysteine and the closing phenylalanine or tryptophan. D genes are given only for firm matches. Not all rows give a size; the values are once, few, many and, for expanded clones, a class.

clone_size j_call d_call v_call cdr3_nt cdr3_aa
once TRBJ2-3 . TRBV10-3 TGTGCCATCAGGGGCAGGGTAGGGGCTACAGATACGCAGTATTTT CAIRGRVGATDTQYF
. TRBJ1-2 . TRBV5-4 TGTGCCAGCAGCTTGCCTGGCCGCGATAGACCCTATGGCTACACCTTC CASSLPGRDRPYGYTF
. TRBJ2-5 TRBD2 TRBV27 TGTGCCAGCAGTATAGCGGGGGGAGGGTGGGAGACCCAGTACTTC CASSIAGGGWETQYF
few TRBJ1-1 . TRBV7-9 TGTGCCAGCAGCCATTCGGAGGGTTCCGAAGCTTTCTTT CASSHSEGSEAFF
. TRBJ2-1 . TRBV5-8 TGTGCCAGCAGCTTGGGTCAGCTAGACAATGAGCAGTTCTTC CASSLGQLDNEQFF
. TRBJ2-7 . TRBV27 TGTGCCAGCAGTTCTCCTCAGATGGGGGCGGGCTCCTACGAGCAGTACTTC CASSSPQMGAGSYEQYF
. TRBJ2-1 . TRBV12-5 TGTGCTAGTGGCTCAGGCTGGAATGAGCAGTTCTTC CASGSGWNEQFF
. TRBJ2-2 . TRBV19 TGTGCCACTAATGACAGGGAGGACACCGGGGAGCTGTTTTTT CATNDREDTGELFF
. TRBJ2-3 . TRBV7-9 TGTGCCAGCAGCCCCCTCGGGGGTAGCACAGATACGCAGTATTTT CASSPLGGSTDTQYF
. TRBJ2-2 . TRBV7-9 TGTGCCAGCAGCCGGGACCGGCAGACCACCGGGGAGCTGTTTTTT CASSRDRQTTGELFF
. TRBJ2-1 . TRBV28 TGTGCCAGCAGTTTACCTGGAGTGTACAATGAGCAGTTCTTC CASSLPGVYNEQFF
. TRBJ1-2 . TRBV18 TGTGCCAGCTCACCCACAGCCTATGGCTACACCTTC CASSPTAYGYTF
. TRBJ2-7 TRBD1 TRBV4-3 TGCGCCAGCAGCCAAGAACGTGCTGTGAGGGACAGGGAGTGGTCCTCCTACGAGCAGTACTTC CASSQERAVRDREWSSYEQYF
few TRBJ1-1 . TRBV7-3 TGTGCCAGCAGCTTAACGGGACCGGCAGAAGCTTTCTTT CASSLTGPAEAFF
. TRBJ2-3 TRBD1 TRBV9 TGTGCCAGCAGCGAAACAGGGGGCCGGCAGACGGATACGCAGTATTTT CASSETGGRQTDTQYF
. TRBJ1-2 . TRBV2 TGTGCCAGCGGCCGGGACCAGTTCACCCCCTGGGGCTACACCTTC CASGRDQFTPWGYTF
. TRBJ2-3 TRBD2 TRBV5-5 TGCGCCAGCAGCCAGTCGGTAGCGGGAGTCTCAGATACGCAGTATTTT CASSQSVAGVSDTQYF
. TRBJ1-1 . TRBV28 TGTGCCAGCAGTCCCTGGGGGCGTTTGAACACTGAAGCTTTCTTT CASSPWGRLNTEAFF
. TRBJ2-1 . TRBV4-2 TGTGCCAGCAGCCAACCCGACAGTCCGTGGTCCTACAATGAGCAGTTCTTC CASSQPDSPWSYNEQFF
. TRBJ2-5 . TRBV7-8 TGTGCCAGCAGCTTAGCCCTTCCCACCGGGGAGACCCAGTACTTC CASSLALPTGETQYF
. TRBJ2-3 . TRBV7-9 TGTGCCAGCAGCCCGATTCTCGACAGGACTAGCACAGATACGCAGTATTTT CASSPILDRTSTDTQYF
. TRBJ2-1 . TRBV4-1 TGCGCCAGCAGCCCCCGGAACAATGAGCAGTTCTTC CASSPRNNEQFF
medium-sized TRBJ2-5 TRBD2 TRBV27 TGTGCCAGCAGTTTACTGGGAGGGCCTCCAGAGACCCAGTACTTC CASSLLGGPPETQYF
. TRBJ1-1 . TRBV27 TGTGCCAGCAGTTCTCTTGGTCACACTGAAGCTTTCTTT CASSSLGHTEAFF
. TRBJ2-7 TRBD2 TRBV2 TGTGCCAGCAGCGAAGGAGCGGGAGAGTTATACGAGCAGTACTTC CASSEGAGELYEQYF
. TRBJ2-3 . TRBV6-1 TGTGCCAGCGCGTCTTGGGGCCCCAGCACAGATACGCAGTATTTT CASASWGPSTDTQYF
. TRBJ2-3 TRBD2 TRBV29-1 TGCAGCGTTTTTACCAGCGGGAACACAGATACGCAGTATTTT CSVFTSGNTDTQYF
. TRBJ2-3 TRBD2 TRBV27 TGTGCCAGCAGTGATAGAACGACTAGCGGAAGCACAGATACGCAGTATTTT CASSDRTTSGSTDTQYF
. TRBJ2-7 TRBD1 TRBV7-9 TGTGCCAGTCGACAGGGGCCCTCCTACGAGCAGTACTTC CASRQGPSYEQYF